Below, 14 T cell receptor beta chains from the same sample are listed, as sequenced in a study of T-cell memory formation after mild COVID-19. Using its own MiXCR run on the 5' RACE reads, TCRdb lists one record per CDR3 protein. Here the sample spans about 620,000 distinct CDR3 sequences, around 17% being singletons. Sequencing was carried out using PBMCs or a T cell subset sorted from them (not recorded which). Receptors originate from an adult woman who had mild COVID-19 (a few samples of this study predate the infection). Cell type and time point are not known.

V gene TRBV6-6 combines with J gene TRBJ1-5; D unresolved. CDR3 length: 15 residues. V was trimmed by 2 bases and J by 10 bases, leaving 18 bases between them. Germline V gene lookup returns CDR1 MNHNY and CDR2 SVGAGI (reference sequence). The CDR3 reads CASSYTPGAPLPQHF. DNA for the CDR3: TGTGCCAGCAGTTACACCCCCGGAGCCCCTTTACCCCAGCATTTT.

This clonotype was found a few times. The chain joins TRBV15 to TRBJ1-3; D not resolved. Germline V gives CDR1 LNHNV, CDR2 YYDKDF (reference sequence). The V and J ends lost 2 bases and 0 bases respectively, with 5 bases between them. This CDR3 contains 14 residues. This CDR3 reads CATSRQASGNTIYF. CDR3 nucleotide sequence: TGTGCCACCAGCAGACAGGCCTCTGGAAACACCATATATTTT.

The chain employs TRBV13 and TRBJ2-7; either TRBD1 or TRBD2 may supply D (5 bases each). V was shortened by 5 bases and J by 0 bases, with 14 bases between the two germline ends. The CDR3 contains 15 residues. CDR1 PRHDT and CDR2 FYEKMQ come from the germline V gene (reference sequence). Here the CDR3 reads CASSPEGSSSYEQYF. The DNA for the CDR3 is TGTGCCAGCAGCCCCGAGGGGAGCAGCTCCTACGAGCAGTACTTC.

The chain links TRBV7-6 to TRBJ2-3, with TRBD2 identical over 8 bases. The CDR3 is made up of 18 amino acids. The V gene's germline CDR1 is SGHVS and CDR2 FNYEAQ. V dropped 3 bases and J dropped 0; count of bases not matched to a gene: 11. DNA of the CDR3: TGTGCCAGCAGCTTGATGCCGATAGCGGGGAGGAGCACAGATACGCAGTATTTT. Its protein product is CASSLMPIAGRSTDTQYF.

The genes are TRBV9 and TRBJ2-2; the D gene is possibly TRBD2 (5 bases). The length of the CDR3 is 14 residues. Trimming stripped 0 bases from V and 3 bases from J, with 6 bases between. Germline values: CDR1 SGDLS, CDR2 YYNGEE. As DNA, the CDR3 is TGTGCCAGCAGCGTAGGGGGAGACACCGGGGAGCTGTTTTTT. Translation: CASSVGGDTGELFF. The whole variable domain, remainder taken from reference TRBV9 and TRBJ2-2, is DSGVTQTPKHLITATGQRVTLRCSPRSGDLSVYWYQQSLDQGLQFLIQYYNGEERAKGNILERFSAQQFPDLHSELNLSSLELGDSALYFCASSVGGDTGELFFGEGSRLTVL.

This clonotype has ten or more counts. CDR3 loop: CASSIGLAGGTDTQYF. CDR3 nucleotide sequence: TGTGCCAGCAGCATCGGACTAGCGGGGGGTACAGATACGCAGTATTTT. This chain links TRBV5-5 with TRBJ2-3; 14 bases map to TRBD2. This CDR3 has 16 amino acids. V shed 4 bases, J shed 3 bases, and the junction held 4 bases outside the gene matches. Per the germline V gene, CDR1 is SGHKS and CDR2 is YYEKEE (reference sequence).

This clonotype was seen only a few times. The chain joins TRBV4-1 to TRBJ1-1; D is ambiguous. CDR1 is MGHRA, CDR2 YSYEKL, per germline. The CDR3 loop spans 14 amino acids. V was cut by 4 bases and J by 4 bases, with 13 bases left in between. CDR3 amino acids: CASSPGDSVTEAFF. The CDR3, as DNA: TGCGCCAGCAGCCCTGGGGATTCGGTCACTGAAGCTTTCTTT.

This clonotype occurred a few times. CDR3 region: CATDSRPSSGQETQYF. CDR3 coding DNA: TGTGCCACCGATTCTCGACCCTCGTCGGGCCAAGAGACCCAGTACTTC. The gene calls are TRBV10-3 and TRBJ2-5; no reliable D call. The CDR3 contains 16 residues. Germline V gene sequence: CDR1 ENHRY, CDR2 SYGVKD. Trimming shortened V by 10 bases and J by 1 base, and 22 bases separated the two germline ends.

The V and J genes are TRBV6-5 and TRBJ2-7; D perhaps matches TRBD2 (6 bases). The germline gives CDR1 MNHEY, CDR2 SVGAGI. The CDR3 loop spans 14 amino acids. V lost 0 bases to trimming and J lost 3 bases, with 9 bases between them. The CDR3 loop reads CASSYSSGDYEQYF. For the CDR3, the DNA is TGTGCCAGCAGTTACTCGTCGGGGGACTACGAGCAGTACTTC.

This clonotype appeared a few times. This rearrangement joins TRBV5-6 to TRBJ1-2; TRBD1 matches at 8 bases. This CDR3 spans 14 amino acids. CDR1 is SGHDT and CDR2 is YYEEEE in the germline V gene. The V gene end was trimmed by 3 bases and the J gene end by 3 bases; junction bases not matched to a gene: 4. The chain's CDR3 is CASSSDRAYYGYTF. CDR3 sequence (DNA): TGTGCCAGCAGCTCGGACAGGGCCTACTATGGCTACACCTTC.

The genes are TRBV9 and TRBJ2-2; perhaps TRBD1 as D (5 bases). The CDR3 extends over 14 amino acids. Germline V gives CDR1 SGDLS, CDR2 YYNGEE. V shed 4 bases and J shed 3 bases, with 10 bases lying between them. The CDR3 DNA sequence: TGTGCCAGCAGCACCGGACACTACACCGGGGAGCTGTTTTTT. It translates to CASSTGHYTGELFF.

The chain employs TRBV6-5 and TRBJ2-4, with D possibly being TRBD2 (6 bases). The CDR3 has 15 residues. Trimming took off 6 bases at V and 1 base at J, with 13 bases between the two ends. CDR1 MNHEY and CDR2 SVGAGI come from the germline V gene. The CDR3 coding sequence is TGTGCCAGCAGACCCTTCGCGGGGGCCAAAAACATTCAGTACTTC. Protein: CASRPFAGAKNIQYF.

The rearrangement links TRBV24-1 to TRBJ2-6; the match to TRBD1 covers 8 bases. The trim removed 4 bases at V and 1 base at J, leaving 5 bases unmatched. This CDR3 has 17 residues. The germline V gene has CDR1 KGHDR and CDR2 SFDVKD. The CDR3 here is CATSDPDRGSGANVLTF. The CDR3 coding sequence is TGTGCCACCAGTGACCCCGACAGGGGATCTGGGGCCAACGTCCTGACTTTC.

This clonotype has at least ten counts. The chain links TRBV7-9 to TRBJ2-7; 7 nucleotides line up with TRBD2. J gave up 4 bases and V 2 bases, and 5 bases lay outside the gene matches. Germline CDR1 and CDR2: SEHNR and FQNEAQ (reference sequence). CDR3 length: 14 amino acids. DNA of the CDR3: TGTGCCAGCAGCTTAATACTAGCGAATTACGAGCAGTACTTC. It translates to CASSLILANYEQYF.